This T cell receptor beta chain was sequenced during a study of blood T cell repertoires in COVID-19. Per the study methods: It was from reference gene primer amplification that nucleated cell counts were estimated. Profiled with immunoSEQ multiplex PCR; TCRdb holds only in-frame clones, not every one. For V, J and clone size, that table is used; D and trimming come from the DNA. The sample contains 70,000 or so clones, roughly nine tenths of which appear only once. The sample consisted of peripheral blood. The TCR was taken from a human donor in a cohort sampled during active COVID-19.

The CDR3 reads CASSTSSVRGETQYF. The CDR3 nucleotides are TGCGCCAGCAGCACCTCTAGCGTCCGGGGGGAGACCCAGTACTTC. The rearrangement uses TRBV5-1 and TRBJ2-5; the D gene is possibly TRBD2 (6 bases). From germline, CDR1 is SGHRS and CDR2 YFSETQ. V was trimmed by 4 bases and J by 5 bases, leaving 18 bases between them. The CDR3 runs 15 residues.